The present T cell receptor (beta chain) was sequenced within a study of blood T cell repertoires in COVID-19. Study details: Acute and convalescent COVID-19 samples came from the United States, Italy and Spain. Sources were T cells, B-cell-depleted T cells, or PBMCs; the material itself was cDNA or gDNA.

Germline CDR1 and CDR2: SGHTA and FQGNSA. Trimming left V 4 bases short and J 3 bases short, with 13 bases between. This CDR3 has 16 amino acids. TCRdb's table, derived via immunoSEQ multiplex PCR, lists solely in-frame clones and lacks some. Among over 100,000 clones listed, about nine tenths were seen once. Specimen: peripheral blood. This chain links TRBV7-2 with TRBJ2-6; D gene unclear. This clonotype was sampled from a man in his forties with acute or convalescent COVID-19. CDR3 residues: CASSSPTGFGANVLTF. CDR3 DNA sequence: TGTGCCAGCAGCTCCCCCACGGGTTTTGGGGCCAACGTCCTGACTTTC.